This is a list of T cell receptor beta chains from one sample in a study of shared clonotypes between healthy human individuals. Sequencing used immunoSEQ multiplex PCR; TCRdb keeps in-frame clones, though not all of them. The top ten hold roughly 13% of the sample, which has around 450,000 clones, around 75% seen once. The specimen was PBMCs. All receptors come from a middle-aged woman in good health. Some clones in this sample may be carry-over from other donors' samples. Each CDR3 is given with its conserved first and last residue. The D gene is left open where the match is weak. Clone size is stated in some rows and not others, as once, few, many or a class when expanded.

. | TRBJ2-7 | TRBV7-9 | . | TGTGCCAGCAGCTTAGGCGGGGCAGGGAGCTCCTACGAGCAGTACTTC | CASSLGGAGSSYEQYF
. | TRBJ1-2 | TRBV7-9 | . | TGTGCCAGCAGCTTAAGGGGAGACTATGGCTACACCTTC | CASSLRGDYGYTF
. | TRBJ1-2 | TRBV27 | . | TGTGCCAGCAGTTTTATTCAGGGTAGTGGCTACACCTTC | CASSFIQGSGYTF
TRBD1 | TRBJ1-2 | TRBV2 | few | TGTGCCAGCAGTAACGACAGGGATGGCTACACCTTC | CASSNDRDGYTF
. | TRBJ2-7 | TRBV5-1 | . | TGCGCCAGCAGGCGAGAGGGAAGGATGGGAGGCGAGCAGTACTTC | CASRREGRMGGEQYF
. | TRBJ1-1 | TRBV18 | . | TGTGCCAGCTCTCCTTATGGGACGTTAATGAACACTGAAGCTTTCTTT | CASSPYGTLMNTEAFF
. | TRBJ2-1 | TRBV27 | . | TGTGCCAGCCTTCCGCTGGGGAGAGACAATGAGCAGTTCTTC | CASLPLGRDNEQFF
TRBD1 | TRBJ2-3 | TRBV2 | . | TGTGCCAGCACGGGGACAGGGGGCACAGATACGCAGTATTTT | CASTGTGGTDTQYF
TRBD2 | TRBJ2-5 | TRBV15 | . | TGTGCCACTAAGGGCGGTAGCGGGGAGACCCAGTACTTC | CATKGGSGETQYF
. | TRBJ2-1 | TRBV5-1 | . | TGCGCCAGCAGCCTCGATCTCAACGGGGTGGTATTCTTC | CASSLDLNGVVFF
. | TRBJ1-2 | TRBV18 | . | TGTGCCAGCTCACCACCGGTACAGATTGGCTATGGCTACACCTTC | CASSPPVQIGYGYTF
. | TRBJ2-5 | TRBV2 | . | TGTGCCAGCAGTGGAGACAGTCAAGAGGCCCAGTACTTC | CASSGDSQEAQYF
. | TRBJ1-1 | TRBV27 | few | TGTGCCAGCAGCTTTAGAGGCAGGGGGAACACTGAAGCTTTCTTT | CASSFRGRGNTEAFF
. | TRBJ1-2 | TRBV7-9 | . | TGTGCCAGCAGCTTTTGGGGGGCTGGCTACACCTTC | CASSFWGAGYTF
. | TRBJ2-2 | TRBV28 | . | TGTGCCAGCAGTTTGGTCCACGAGGGAGCCGGGGAGCTGTTTTTT | CASSLVHEGAGELFF
. | TRBJ1-5 | TRBV7-9 | . | TGTGCCAGCAGCTTAGGGGGGCTACATCAGCCCCAGCATTTT | CASSLGGLHQPQHF
. | TRBJ1-5 | TRBV2 | . | TGTGCCAGCTCCGGACTCAATCAGCCCCAGCATTTT | CASSGLNQPQHF
. | TRBJ1-2 | TRBV6-6 | . | TGTGCCAGCAGTTACCTACAGGGCCTCTATGGCTACACCTTC | CASSYLQGLYGYTF
. | TRBJ2-5 | TRBV11-2 | . | TGTGCCAGCAGCTCCGGAGTCCAAGAGACCCAGTACTTC | CASSSGVQETQYF
. | TRBJ2-7 | TRBV15 | . | TGTGCCACCAGCAGAGAAAGGGACGCCATCTACGAGCAGTACTTC | CATSRERDAIYEQYF
TRBD2 | TRBJ2-1 | TRBV7-6 | . | TGTGCCAGCAGCTTAGGGACTAGTCACAATGAGCAGTTCTTC | CASSLGTSHNEQFF
. | TRBJ1-1 | TRBV9 | . | TGTGCCAGCAGAGAGCTGCCCACCACTGAAGCTTTCTTT | CASRELPTTEAFF
. | TRBJ2-6 | TRBV4-2 | . | TGTGCCAGCAGCACCGGCGCCGGCGGGGCCAACGTCCTGACTTTC | CASSTGAGGANVLTF
. | TRBJ2-2 | TRBV11-2 | . | TGTGCCAGCAGCCCAAGGACAGATGGGGAGCTGTTTTTT | CASSPRTDGELFF
TRBD2 | TRBJ2-1 | TRBV18 | . | TGTGCCAGCTCATCAACTAGCGGGATCTTCAATGAGCAGTTCTTC | CASSSTSGIFNEQFF